Listed below are T cell receptor beta chains from one sample, sequenced in a study of T cell responses to AZD1222 COVID-19 vaccine. Some clones are missing from TCRdb's copy, which holds only in-frame ones; the method was immunoSEQ multiplex PCR. The sample comprises approximately 140,000 clones, under 95% of which are singletons, and approximately 3.4% rests with the top ten. The specimen was peripheral blood, collected 28 days after the second AZD1222 dose. The receptors shown here come from an adult who received the AZD1222 COVID-19 vaccine. Each CDR3 is given with its conserved first and last residue. A D gene is named only where the DNA matches it firmly. Size is stated for part of the rows, as once, few or many counts, or as a class when the clone is expanded.

J,V,size,D,CDR3,DNA
TRBJ2-1,TRBV19,.,.,CASSISSGVRNEQFF,TGTGCCAGTAGTATTAGTTCAGGGGTACGGAATGAGCAGTTCTTC
TRBJ2-2,TRBV19,.,.,CASSARSNTGELFF,TGTGCCAGTAGTGCTCGATCGAACACCGGGGAGCTGTTTTTT
TRBJ1-6,TRBV2,.,.,CASSPALNSPLHF,TGTGCCAGCAGTCCAGCCCTTAATTCACCCCTCCACTTT
TRBJ2-7,TRBV9,.,.,CASSEGALSEQYF,TGTGCCAGCAGCGAAGGGGCCTTATCCGAGCAGTACTTC
TRBJ1-2,TRBV9,.,.,CASSTSPGSRYGYTF,TGTGCCAGCAGCACTAGCCCAGGCTCGAGGTATGGCTACACCTTC
TRBJ1-1,TRBV4-3,.,TRBD1,CASSRSGQGGTEAFF,TGCGCCAGCAGCCGATCCGGACAGGGAGGGACTGAAGCTTTCTTT
TRBJ2-4,TRBV11-3,.,.,CASSLGTGAQNIQYF,TGTGCCAGCAGCTTAGGGACGGGCGCGCAAAACATTCAGTACTTC
TRBJ1-2,TRBV19,.,TRBD1,CASSIWAGGPAFGYTF,TGTGCCAGTAGTATTTGGGCAGGGGGGCCGGCTTTTGGCTACACCTTC
TRBJ1-5,TRBV5-1,once,.,CASSLENPSNQPQHF,TGCGCCAGCAGCTTGGAGAACCCCTCGAATCAGCCCCAGCATTTT
TRBJ1-5,TRBV2,.,.,CASSATNNQPQHF,TGTGCCAGCAGTGCCACCAATAATCAGCCCCAGCATTTT
TRBJ2-7,TRBV5-1,once,.,CASSLDASTYEQYF,TGCGCCAGCAGCTTGGACGCCAGCACCTACGAGCAGTACTTC
TRBJ2-7,TRBV6-5,.,TRBD1,CASPGQVPNEQYF,TGTGCCAGCCCGGGACAGGTTCCCAACGAGCAGTACTTC
TRBJ1-5,TRBV3-1/TRBV3-2,once,.,CASSQGELSNQPQHF,TGTGCCAGCAGCCAAGGAGAACTTAGCAATCAGCCCCAGCATTTT
TRBJ2-1,TRBV5-4,.,.,CASGSYNEQFF,TGTGCCAGCGGCTCCTACAATGAGCAGTTCTTC
TRBJ2-1,TRBV14,once,.,CASSQATDSFVNEQFF,TGTGCCAGCAGCCAAGCAACGGACAGCTTCGTCAATGAGCAGTTCTTC
TRBJ2-2,TRBV5-1,.,TRBD2,CASSLRSRTSGSPGELFF,TGCGCCAGCAGCTTAAGAAGTAGGACTAGCGGGAGCCCCGGGGAGCTGTTTTTT
TRBJ2-7,TRBV21-1,.,.,CASAGLTYEQYF,TGTGCTTCCGCAGGGCTCACCTACGAGCAGTACTTC
TRBJ1-1,TRBV18,.,.,CASSRTPFTEAFF,TGTGCCAGCTCACGAACGCCCTTCACTGAAGCTTTCTTT
TRBJ1-1,TRBV5-1,once,.,CASSLMTGSNTEAFF,TGCGCCAGCAGCCTGATGACAGGTTCGAACACTGAAGCTTTCTTT
TRBJ2-5,TRBV19,.,.,CASSIDPEETQYF,TGTGCCAGTAGTATAGATCCAGAAGAGACCCAGTACTTC
TRBJ1-3,TRBV28,.,.,CASSWTGRDSGNTIYF,TGTGCCAGCAGTTGGACCGGACGTGACTCTGGAAACACCATATATTTT
TRBJ1-5,TRBV30,.,.,CAWSTGPGNNQPQHF,TGTGCCTGGAGTACCGGCCCCGGGAACAATCAGCCCCAGCATTTT
TRBJ2-1,TRBV6-5,.,.,CASSPASSYNEQFF,TGTGCCAGCAGTCCGGCGAGCTCCTACAATGAGCAGTTCTTC
TRBJ1-1,TRBV19,.,.,CASSIDRLSDTEAFF,TGTGCCAGTAGTATAGATCGGCTCTCGGACACTGAAGCTTTCTTT
TRBJ2-3,TRBV19,.,TRBD2,CASIHSGRAGDTQYF,TGTGCCAGTATTCATAGCGGGAGGGCCGGGGATACGCAGTATTTT
TRBJ1-3,TRBV27,.,.,CASSLSGKSHSRNTIYF,TGTGCCAGCAGTTTATCAGGCAAAAGCCACTCTCGGAACACCATATATTTT
TRBJ2-5,TRBV5-4,.,.,CASSLNSPGKIQYF,TGTGCCAGCAGCTTAAATTCTCCAGGGAAGATCCAGTACTTC
TRBJ2-3,TRBV7-2,.,.,CASSPGLSPVVDTQYF,TGTGCCAGCAGCCCCGGACTATCCCCCGTCGTTGATACGCAGTATTTT
TRBJ1-2,TRBV19,.,TRBD1,CASSPDRGYGYTF,TGTGCCAGTAGTCCGGACAGGGGCTATGGCTACACCTTC
TRBJ2-1,TRBV7-8,.,TRBD2,CASSFGGRASRYNEQFF,TGTGCCAGCAGCTTCGGCGGGAGGGCCTCCCGCTACAATGAGCAGTTCTTC
TRBJ2-7,TRBV13,.,.,CASSDSGTTYEQYF,TGTGCCAGCAGCGACTCCGGGACAACCTACGAGCAGTACTTC
TRBJ1-3,TRBV4-3,once,.,CASSQDWAASRQSGNTIYF,TGCGCCAGCAGCCAAGATTGGGCTGCAAGCAGACAGTCTGGAAACACCATATATTTT
TRBJ1-2,TRBV4-1,.,.,CASSPRGESITTYTF,TGCGCCAGCAGCCCCCGGGGAGAATCTATCACAACCTACACCTTC
TRBJ2-1,TRBV20-1,.,.,CSAPGSNEQFF,TGCAGTGCCCCCGGGTCCAATGAGCAGTTCTTC
TRBJ1-5,TRBV10-3,.,.,CAISESWFSNQPQHF,TGTGCCATCAGTGAGTCTTGGTTTAGCAATCAGCCCCAGCATTTT
TRBJ1-2,TRBV10-3,.,TRBD1,CAIRTAGGAGYGYTF,TGTGCCATCAGAACAGCAGGGGGCGCTGGCTATGGCTACACCTTC
TRBJ1-4,TRBV9,.,.,CASSVATNWEKKLFF,TGTGCCAGCAGCGTAGCGACGAACTGGGAGAAAAAACTGTTTTTT
TRBJ1-5,TRBV19,.,TRBD1,CASTLQGAGNQPQHF,TGTGCCAGTACCCTTCAGGGGGCTGGCAATCAGCCCCAGCATTTT
TRBJ1-2,TRBV15,.,.,CATSRPGIGGYTF,TGTGCCACCAGCAGACCAGGAATCGGCGGCTACACCTTC
TRBJ1-1,TRBV20-1,.,.,CSASGELSEAFF,TGCAGTGCTAGTGGAGAACTCTCTGAAGCTTTCTTT
TRBJ2-1,TRBV7-8,once,TRBD2,CASSASSGLYNEQFF,TGTGCCAGCAGCGCCTCTAGCGGGCTTTACAATGAGCAGTTCTTC
TRBJ2-1,TRBV7-8,.,.,CASSLHGDEQFF,TGTGCCAGCAGCTTACACGGGGATGAGCAGTTCTTC
TRBJ1-6,TRBV5-4,.,.,CASSYGVPGVNSPLHF,TGTGCCAGCAGCTATGGCGTTCCAGGGGTGAATTCACCCCTCCACTTT
TRBJ1-2,TRBV7-8,.,.,CASSLEVGPIELYGYTF,TGTGCCAGCAGCTTAGAAGTAGGACCAATCGAATTGTATGGCTACACCTTC
TRBJ2-7,TRBV3-1/TRBV3-2,.,TRBD2,CASSQQAGGYEQYF,TGTGCCAGCAGCCAACAAGCGGGAGGGTACGAGCAGTACTTC
TRBJ1-2,TRBV5-4,.,.,CASRGIAFNYGYTF,TGTGCCAGCAGGGGGATCGCGTTTAACTATGGCTACACCTTC
TRBJ2-1,TRBV9,.,.,CASSAHNEQFF,TGTGCCAGCAGCGCCCACAATGAGCAGTTCTTC
TRBJ2-7,TRBV10-3,.,.,CAISESKDRTSYEQYF,TGTGCCATCAGTGAGTCGAAAGACAGGACCTCCTACGAGCAGTACTTC
TRBJ2-2,TRBV11-2,.,TRBD2,CASSYRAGLADTGELFF,TGTGCCAGCAGCTACCGGGCTGGACTAGCGGACACCGGGGAGCTGTTTTTT
TRBJ2-3,TRBV4-1,.,TRBD2,CASSRGTGTSWTDTQYF,TGCGCCAGCAGCCGAGGGACCGGGACTAGTTGGACAGATACGCAGTATTTT
TRBJ2-5,TRBV18,.,.,CASSPTFQETQYF,TGTGCCAGCTCACCAACCTTTCAAGAGACCCAGTACTTC
TRBJ2-3,TRBV6-6,.,.,CATVREFGTDTQYF,TGTGCCACGGTCCGGGAGTTCGGCACAGATACGCAGTATTTT
TRBJ2-6,TRBV10-3,.,TRBD1,CAISESVGGIANVLTF,TGTGCCATCAGTGAGTCTGTAGGGGGCATTGCCAACGTCCTGACTTTC